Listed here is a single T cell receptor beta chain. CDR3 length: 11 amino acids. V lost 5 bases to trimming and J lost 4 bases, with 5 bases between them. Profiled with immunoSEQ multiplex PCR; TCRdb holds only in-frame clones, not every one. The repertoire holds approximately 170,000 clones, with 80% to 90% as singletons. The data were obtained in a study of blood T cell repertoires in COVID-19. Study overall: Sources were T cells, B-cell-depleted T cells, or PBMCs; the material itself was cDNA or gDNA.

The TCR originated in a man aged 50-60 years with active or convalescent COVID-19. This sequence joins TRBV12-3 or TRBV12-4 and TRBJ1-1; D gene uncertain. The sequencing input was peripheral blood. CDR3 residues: CASSPLTEAFF. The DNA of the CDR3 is TGTGCCAGCAGTCCACTCACTGAAGCTTTCTTT.